The subject of this entry is one T cell receptor (beta chain). This specimen comes from a study of cytomegalovirus exposure and HLA in healthy donors. CDR1 is SGHTA and CDR2 is FQGNSA in the germline V gene. This CDR3 spans 15 amino acids. Trimming removed 2 bases at V and 4 bases at J, with 11 bases between. Clones were sequenced by immunoSEQ multiplex PCR, and TCRdb holds only the in-frame ones, with some missing. The table lists around 190,000 clones, 86% of them singletons. The sequencing sample was made of PBMCs. The genes are TRBV7-2 and TRBJ2-2, with a tentative D call TRBD1 (6 bases). The sequence derives from a woman between 18 and 29 years old in good health and CMV-seronegative. CDR3 sequence: CASSLLRGVTGELFF. Written as DNA, the CDR3 is TGTGCCAGCAGCTTACTCAGGGGAGTCACCGGGGAGCTGTTTTTT.